These T cell receptor beta chains were read from a single sample in a study of CD4 and CD8 cells across lung adenocarcinoma regions. TCRdb re-called the PCR reads with MiXCR, one entry per CDR3 protein. The sample consists of about 5,300 distinct CDR3 sequences, around two thirds of them appearing once. The sequenced material came from CD4+ T cells from the center of a lung tumor. These receptors were taken from a female donor with lung adenocarcinoma. The CD4 and CD8 labels of this study may be unreliable. Both conserved end residues are part of each CDR3. A D gene is named only where the DNA matches it firmly. Only part of the rows carry a size: once, few, many, or a class if the clone is expanded.

>TRBV6-1|NA|TRBJ2-3|NA
CASSERAGTQYF
TGTGCCAGCAGTGAAAGAGCTGGTACGCAGTATTTT
>TRBV12-3/TRBV12-4|TRBD2|TRBJ2-1|NA
CASSLRTSGLRDEQFF
TGTGCCAGCAGTCTCCGGACTAGCGGCCTTAGGGATGAGCAGTTCTTC
>TRBV7-6|NA|TRBJ1-1|NA
CASSLEAGSNTEAFF
TGTGCCAGCAGCTTAGAGGCAGGGTCGAACACTGAAGCTTTCTTT
>TRBV6-1|TRBD1|TRBJ2-3|NA
CASKRGTEADTQYF
TGTGCCAGCAAGAGGGGGACAGAAGCAGATACGCAGTATTTT
>TRBV6-5|TRBD1|TRBJ2-3|NA
CASSYTDRGLDTQYF
TGTGCCAGCAGTTACACGGACAGGGGGTTGGATACGCAGTATTTT
>TRBV6-1|NA|TRBJ1-2|NA
CASRHQGYYGYTF
TGTGCCAGCAGGCACCAGGGTTACTATGGCTACACCTTC
>TRBV6-1|NA|TRBJ2-7|NA
CASSEGGGDYEQYF
TGTGCCAGCAGTGAAGGGGGCGGAGACTACGAGCAGTACTTC
>TRBV6-5|NA|TRBJ1-5|NA
CASSYSNPRVGQPQHF
TGTGCCAGCAGTTACTCGAATCCGAGGGTTGGTCAGCCCCAGCATTTT
>TRBV6-5|NA|TRBJ2-7|few
CASSNYEQYF
TGTGCCAGCAGTAACTACGAGCAGTACTTC
>TRBV7-2|NA|TRBJ2-4|NA
CASGPGQWSKDTQYF
TGTGCCAGCGGCCCGGGGCAGTGGAGCAAAGATACGCAGTACTTC
>TRBV4-1|NA|TRBJ2-5|NA
CASSQARAGTETQYF
TGCGCCAGCAGCCAAGCAAGGGCAGGGACGGAGACCCAGTACTTC
>TRBV6-1|TRBD2|TRBJ2-5|NA
CASRVAGGRETQYF
TGTGCCAGCAGGGTAGCGGGGGGACGAGAGACCCAGTACTTC
>TRBV6-1|TRBD2|TRBJ2-1|NA
CASRIKGLTNNEQFF
TGTGCCAGCAGGATCAAGGGACTAACAAACAATGAGCAGTTCTTC
>TRBV10-2|NA|TRBJ2-7|NA
CASSEPRGVGFYEQYF
TGCGCCAGCAGTGAGCCTCGTGGCGTTGGATTTTACGAGCAGTACTTC
>TRBV6-1|NA|TRBJ2-2|NA
CASSAYLQGQNTGELFF
TGTGCCAGCAGTGCTTACCTCCAGGGGCAGAACACCGGGGAGCTGTTTTTT
>TRBV6-5|NA|TRBJ2-3|NA
CASSYSGFDTQYF
TGTGCCAGCAGTTACTCTGGCTTTGATACGCAGTATTTT
>TRBV7-8|NA|TRBJ2-6|NA
CASSRAHPSGANVLTF
TGTGCCAGCAGCCGGGCCCACCCCTCTGGGGCCAACGTCCTGACTTTC